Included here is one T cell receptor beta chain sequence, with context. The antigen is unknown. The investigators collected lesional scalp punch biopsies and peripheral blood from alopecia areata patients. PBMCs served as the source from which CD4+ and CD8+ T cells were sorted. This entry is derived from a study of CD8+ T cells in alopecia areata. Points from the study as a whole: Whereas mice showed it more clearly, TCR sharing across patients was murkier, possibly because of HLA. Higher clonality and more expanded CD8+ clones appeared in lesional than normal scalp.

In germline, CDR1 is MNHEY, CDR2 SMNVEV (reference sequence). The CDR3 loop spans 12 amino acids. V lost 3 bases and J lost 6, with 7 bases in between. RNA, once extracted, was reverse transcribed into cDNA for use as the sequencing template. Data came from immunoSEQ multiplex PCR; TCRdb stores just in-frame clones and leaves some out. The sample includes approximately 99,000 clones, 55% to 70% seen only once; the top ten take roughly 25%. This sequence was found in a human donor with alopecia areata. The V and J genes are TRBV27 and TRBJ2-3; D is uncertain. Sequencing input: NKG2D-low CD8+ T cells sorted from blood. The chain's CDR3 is CASSFGLDTQYF. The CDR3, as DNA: TGTGCCAGCAGTTTCGGTCTTGATACGCAGTATTTT.